Each of the 10 T cell receptor beta chains below was sequenced from the same sample in a study of blood T cells in healthy people across ages. A second PCR of 7 to 11 cycles used a sample-barcoded 5' primer and a J-beta primer mix. MiXCR, run by TCRdb on the 5' RACE reads, gives a single entry per CDR3 protein. The sample shows about 780,000 distinct CDR3 sequences, about 46% of them seen only once. Sequencing input: blood. The receptors stem from a man of 80 years or more in good health.

The V call is TRBV14, the J call TRBJ2-3, with no clear D. Deletions cut 5 bases from V and 7 bases from J, with 13 bases between. Germline lookup yields CDR1 SGHDN and CDR2 FVKESK. The CDR3 extends over 13 amino acids. CDR3 DNA: TGTGCCAGCAGCGAAGGTTTGGGGTATACGCAGTATTTT. This gives the protein CASSEGLGYTQYF. Full variable domain (missing parts from reference TRBV14 and TRBJ2-3): EAGVTQFPSHSVIEKGQTVTLRCDPISGHDNLYWYRRVMGKEIKFLLHFVKESKQDESGMPNNRFLAERTGGTYSTLKVQPAELEDSGVYFCASSEGLGYTQYFGPGTRLTVL.

The CDR3: CASSVFTGGERPQYF. CDR3 nucleotide sequence: TGTGCCAGCAGTGTCTTCACGGGGGGAGAGAGACCCCAGTACTTC. The chain carries TRBV12-3 or TRBV12-4 and TRBJ2-7; 7 bases fit TRBD2. There are 15 residues in the CDR3. The junction had 17 bases not matched to a gene; V was cut back by 5 bases and J by 10 bases.

V usage is TRBV3-1 and J usage is TRBJ1-2, with 10 nucleotides matching TRBD1. Looked up from germline, CDR1 is LGHDT and CDR2 is YNNKEL (reference sequence). V lost 1 base to trimming and J lost 5 bases; unmatched junction nucleotides: 7. CDR3 length: 16 residues. CDR3 in amino acids: CASSQVDRGHRYGYTF. The CDR3 DNA sequence: TGTGCCAGCAGCCAAGTAGACAGGGGGCATCGGTATGGCTACACCTTC.

This clonotype has only a few counts. The V gene is TRBV20-1, the J gene TRBJ2-3; the match to TRBD2 covers 9 bases. J gave up 4 bases and V 3 bases, and 5 bases lay outside the gene matches. This CDR3 contains 14 residues. CDR1 is DFQATT, CDR2 SNEGSKA, per germline (reference sequence). The CDR3 sequence is CSASVAGDADTQYF. DNA for the CDR3: TGCAGTGCTAGCGTAGCGGGAGACGCAGATACGCAGTATTTT.

The chain combines TRBV6-6 with TRBJ2-5, with D possibly matching TRBD2 (6 bases). Near its end, the DNA agrees better with TRBJ2-7, so the J call may be wrong. CDR1 is MNHNY, CDR2 SVGAGI, per germline (reference sequence). This CDR3 comprises 14 residues. The CDR3, as DNA: TGTGCCAGCAGTTACGGGCGGGATACCTACGAGCAGTACTTC. Protein product: CASSYGRDTYEQYF.

The V call is TRBV7-9, the J call TRBJ1-1, with D possibly TRBD1 on 5 matching bases. CDR1 is SEHNR and CDR2 is FQNEAQ in the germline V gene (reference sequence). Trimming took 1 base from V and 5 from J, leaving 8 bases between them. The CDR3 consists of 13 residues. This CDR3 is CASSLVGETEAFF. CDR3 nucleotide sequence: TGTGCCAGCAGCTTAGTGGGGGAGACTGAAGCTTTCTTT.

This clonotype appeared many times. The rearrangement links TRBV20-1 to TRBJ2-3, with D possibly matching TRBD2 (5 bases). Trimming stripped 0 bases from V and 3 bases from J, with 10 bases between. Germline values: CDR1 DFQATT, CDR2 SNEGSKA (reference sequence). The CDR3 totals 14 residues. In DNA form, the CDR3 reads TGCAGTGCTAGAGATCGAGGGTGGACAGATACGCAGTATTTT. Translating it yields CSARDRGWTDTQYF.

The J gene is TRBJ2-7, the V gene TRBV29-1; the D call may be TRBD1 or TRBD2 (5 bases each). The closer fit of TRBJ2-5 to the DNA end suggests the J call may be wrong. The CDR3 consists of 15 residues. Per germline, CDR1 SQVTM and CDR2 ANQGSEA. The CDR3 here is CSVEDRGLRFETQYF. In nucleotides, the CDR3 is TGCAGCGTTGAAGATCGGGGCTTACGTTTCGAGACCCAGTACTTC.

This clonotype was seen repeatedly, ten times or more. J is TRBJ2-3 and V is TRBV15, with D perhaps TRBD2 (6 bases). Germline V gene sequence: CDR1 LNHNV, CDR2 YYDKDF (reference sequence). Trimming pared 4 bases from V and 8 bases from J, leaving 22 bases between. This CDR3 has 16 residues. This CDR3 reads CATSIPSRGEVATQYF. The CDR3 DNA reads as TGTGCCACCAGCATCCCTTCTAGAGGGGAGGTCGCTACGCAGTATTTT.

This rearrangement joins TRBV4-3 to TRBJ2-7; D possibly corresponds to TRBD1 (6 bases). The CDR3 loop spans 14 amino acids. Per the germline V gene, CDR1 is LGHNA and CDR2 is YSLEER. V lost 3 bases, J lost 5 bases, and 14 bases lay in between. The CDR3 coding sequence is TGCGCCAGCAGCCAGGACCACAGGGCTGACGAGCAGTACTTC. It encodes CASSQDHRADEQYF.